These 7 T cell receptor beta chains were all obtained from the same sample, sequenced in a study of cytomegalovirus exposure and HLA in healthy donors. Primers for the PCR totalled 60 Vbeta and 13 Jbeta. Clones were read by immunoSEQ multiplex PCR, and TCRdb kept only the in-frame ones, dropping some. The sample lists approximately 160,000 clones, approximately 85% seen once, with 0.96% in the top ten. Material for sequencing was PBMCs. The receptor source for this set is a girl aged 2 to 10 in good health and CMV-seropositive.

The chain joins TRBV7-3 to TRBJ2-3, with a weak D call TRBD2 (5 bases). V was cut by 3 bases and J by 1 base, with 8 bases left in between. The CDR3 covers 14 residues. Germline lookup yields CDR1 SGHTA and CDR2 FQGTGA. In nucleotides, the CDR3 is TGTGCCAGCAGCTTTCGCGGGCGCACAGATACGCAGTATTTT. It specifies CASSFRGRTDTQYF.

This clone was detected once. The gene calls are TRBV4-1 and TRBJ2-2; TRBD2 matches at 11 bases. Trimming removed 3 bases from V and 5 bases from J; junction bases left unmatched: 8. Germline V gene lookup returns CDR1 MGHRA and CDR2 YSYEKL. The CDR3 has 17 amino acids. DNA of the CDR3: TGCGCCAGCAGCCAGGATAGCGGGAGGGCCATGACCGGGGAGCTGTTTTTT. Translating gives CASSQDSGRAMTGELFF.

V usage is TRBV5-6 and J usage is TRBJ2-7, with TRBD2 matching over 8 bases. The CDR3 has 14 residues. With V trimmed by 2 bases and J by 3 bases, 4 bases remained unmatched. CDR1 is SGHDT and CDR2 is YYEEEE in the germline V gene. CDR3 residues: CASSFPGGDYEQYF. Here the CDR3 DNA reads TGTGCCAGCAGCTTCCCCGGGGGGGACTACGAGCAGTACTTC.

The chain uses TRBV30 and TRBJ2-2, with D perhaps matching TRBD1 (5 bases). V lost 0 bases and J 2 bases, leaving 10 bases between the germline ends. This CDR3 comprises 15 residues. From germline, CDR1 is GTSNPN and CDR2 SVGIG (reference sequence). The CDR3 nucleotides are TGTGCCTGGAGTGTTGAACAGGCTAACACCGGGGAGCTGTTTTTT. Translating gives CAWSVEQANTGELFF.

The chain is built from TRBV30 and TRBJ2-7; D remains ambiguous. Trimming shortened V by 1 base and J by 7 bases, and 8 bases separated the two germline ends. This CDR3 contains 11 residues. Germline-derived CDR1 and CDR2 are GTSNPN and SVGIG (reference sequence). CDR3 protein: CAWSAPREQYF. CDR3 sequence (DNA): TGTGCCTGGAGTGCCCCGCGGGAGCAGTACTTC.

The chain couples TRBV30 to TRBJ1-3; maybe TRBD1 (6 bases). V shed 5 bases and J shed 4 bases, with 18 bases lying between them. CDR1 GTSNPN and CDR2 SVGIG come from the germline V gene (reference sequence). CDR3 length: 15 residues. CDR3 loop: CAWGTAGTTGNTIYF. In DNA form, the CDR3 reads TGTGCCTGGGGGACGGCAGGGACAACAGGAAACACCATATATTTT. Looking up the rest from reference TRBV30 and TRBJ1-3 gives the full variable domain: SQTIHQWPATLVQPVGSPLSLECTVEGTSNPNLYWYRQAAGRGLQLLFYSVGIGQISSEVPQNLSASRPQDRQFILSSKKLLLSDSGFYLCAWGTAGTTGNTIYFGEGSWLTVV.

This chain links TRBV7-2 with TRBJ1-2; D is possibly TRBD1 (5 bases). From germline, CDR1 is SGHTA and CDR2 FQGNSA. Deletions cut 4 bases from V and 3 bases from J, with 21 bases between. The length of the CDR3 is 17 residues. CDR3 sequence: CASSSRQSGRRDYGYTF. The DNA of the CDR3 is TGTGCCAGCAGCTCCAGACAGTCAGGGAGGAGGGACTATGGCTACACCTTC.